One and the same sample provided the 22 T cell receptor beta chains below, sequenced in a study of spatial heterogeneity in lung cancer. Study-level findings and limits: Within tumors, counts of expanded alpha and beta TCRs tracked tumor mutation counts.

Time point: sample taken at primary tumor resection. Their antigen targets remain unknown. TCRdb re-called the 5' RACE reads through MiXCR, storing one row per CDR3 protein. The table records 100,000 to 110,000 distinct CDR3 sequences, nearly 4.5% of them present only once. This sample comprised lung tumor tissue, obtained at surgery. These receptors came from a male donor with early-stage non-small cell lung cancer.

This clonotype was detected a few times. This chain links TRBV12-3 or TRBV12-4 with TRBJ2-1; D not certain. With 3 bases removed from V and 10 bases from J, the gap between germline ends came to 13 bases. This CDR3 spans 13 amino acids. CDR3 protein: CASSFPDGREQFF. The CDR3 DNA reads TGTGCCAGCAGTTTCCCAGACGGCCGAGAGCAGTTCTTC.

Ten or more counts support this clonotype. J is TRBJ2-1 and V is TRBV28; D is unresolved. V was cut by 4 bases and J by 0 bases, with 13 bases left in between. Per germline, CDR1 MDHEN and CDR2 SYDVKM. This CDR3 has 16 residues. The CDR3 loop is CASSSRAGRSYNEQFF. In DNA form, the CDR3 reads TGTGCCAGCAGTTCCCGGGCCGGACGCTCCTACAATGAGCAGTTCTTC.

This clonotype was recorded a few times. V usage is TRBV3-1 and J usage is TRBJ2-7; 10 bases are a match to TRBD2. The CDR3 has 14 residues. With V trimmed by 0 bases and J by 6 bases, 2 bases remained unmatched. CDR1 LGHDT and CDR2 YNNKEL come from the germline V gene (reference sequence). CDR3 coding DNA: TGTGCCAGCAGCCAAGAGGCTAGCGGGAGCGAGCAGTACTTC. Translated: CASSQEASGSEQYF.

In its sample, this clonotype was seen many times. The rearrangement links TRBV20-1 to TRBJ2-3; TRBD2 aligns across 9 bases. Germline V gene lookup returns CDR1 DFQATT and CDR2 SNEGSKA (reference sequence). V dropped 3 bases and J dropped 5; count of bases not matched to a gene: 12. CDR3 length equals 16 residues. The CDR3 is CSASTPSGRYRDTQYF. The DNA for the CDR3 is TGCAGTGCTAGTACCCCCAGCGGGAGGTACAGAGATACGCAGTATTTT.

This clonotype was recorded at least ten times. The genes are TRBV7-9 and TRBJ2-2; D uncertain. V shed 5 bases and J shed 6 bases, with 7 bases lying between them. There are 12 residues in the CDR3. Germline V lookup: CDR1 SEHNR, CDR2 FQNEAQ (reference sequence). CDR3 sequence: CASSPDAGELFF. As DNA, the CDR3 is TGTGCCAGCAGCCCTGACGCCGGGGAGCTGTTTTTT.

This chain uses TRBV14 with TRBJ2-3; 7 bases are shared with TRBD2. The CDR3 is 14 amino acids. V lost 1 base, J lost 7 bases, and 5 bases stayed unmatched. Germline V CDR1 and CDR2: SGHDN, FVKESK. For the CDR3, the DNA is TGTGCCAGCAGCCAAGCATCTAGCGGTCATACGCAGTATTTT. Translation: CASSQASSGHTQYF.

Concerning this clonotype: A read error may be the cause here, since a much bigger clone is one base away. The chain combines TRBV3-1 with TRBJ1-6; D may be TRBD1 (5 bases). The CDR3 extends over 14 amino acids. Germline V lookup: CDR1 LGHDT, CDR2 YNNKEL (reference sequence). In nucleotides, the CDR3 is TGTGCCAGCAGCCAACAGGGACGGGGTTCATCCCTCCACTTT. Residues: CASSQQGRGSSLHF.

This clonotype was observed a handful of times. The chain carries TRBV28 and TRBJ2-3, with 9 bases fitting TRBD1. Germline V lookup: CDR1 MDHEN, CDR2 SYDVKM. Trimming took 4 bases from V and 1 from J; bases not matched to a gene: 18. This CDR3 spans 20 amino acids. The CDR3 DNA sequence: TGTGCCAGCAGTTCCGGGCCCGGGGCCCCGGACAGGGGTCGCACAGATACGCAGTATTTT. As protein: CASSSGPGAPDRGRTDTQYF.

This CDR3 is CASSREGLADTQYF. DNA of the CDR3: TGCGCCAGCAGTCGGGAGGGCCTCGCAGATACGCAGTATTTT. The rearrangement links TRBV5-1 to TRBJ2-3; 8 bases agree with TRBD2. Germline V gene lookup returns CDR1 SGHRS and CDR2 YFSETQ. This CDR3 has 14 amino acids. J lost 4 bases, V lost 5 bases, and 6 bases had no gene match. Using reference TRBV5-1 and TRBJ2-3 for the parts outside the CDR3, the full variable domain is KAGVTQTPRYLIKTRGQQVTLSCSPISGHRSVSWYQQTPGQGLQFLFEYFSETQRNKGNFPGRFSGRQFSNSRSEMNVSTLELGDSALYLCASSREGLADTQYFGPGTRLTVL.

Many counts were recorded for this clonotype. The rearrangement links TRBV12-3 or TRBV12-4 to TRBJ2-1, with a possible D match to TRBD1 (5 bases). The CDR3 sequence is 15 residues long. The ends were cut back, 4 bases at V and 7 bases at J, with 17 bases in the middle. The DNA of the CDR3 is TGTGCCAGCAGTTCGGACACCTCCATGGGGAATGAGCAGTTCTTC. This encodes CASSSDTSMGNEQFF.

Ten or more counts support this clonotype. J is TRBJ2-5 and V is TRBV28, with D hard to call. The V end was cut by 4 bases, the J end by 7 bases, with 13 bases between. Germline CDR1 is MDHEN and CDR2 is SYDVKM. CDR3 size: 13 residues. The CDR3 spells CASSSDGKGTQYF. CDR3 bases: TGTGCCAGCAGTTCGGACGGAAAAGGGACCCAGTACTTC.

To note about this clonotype: A much larger clone sits a single nucleotide away, making a read error possible. The CDR3 DNA is TGCGCCAACAGCCGTAGGACTATTCGGAGCACAGATACGCAGTATTTT. Residues: CANSRRTIRSTDTQYF. The V call is TRBV4-1, the J call TRBJ2-3; tentative D call: TRBD2 (6 bases). CDR1 is MGHRA, CDR2 YSYEKL, per germline. This CDR3 is built from 16 residues.

The V call is TRBV7-9, the J call TRBJ2-2; D is uncertain. Germline lookup yields CDR1 SEHNR and CDR2 FQNEAQ (reference sequence). The CDR3 length is 13 residues. Trimming took off 2 bases at V and 6 bases at J, with 7 bases between the two ends. Here the CDR3 reads CASSLLVSGELFF. The CDR3 DNA is TGTGCCAGCAGCTTACTAGTCTCCGGGGAGCTGTTTTTT.

This clonotype has just a few counts. The rearrangement links TRBV4-2 to TRBJ2-7; perhaps TRBD1 as D (5 bases). Trimming took off 5 bases at V and 5 bases at J, with 16 bases between the two ends. The germline V gene has CDR1 LGHNA and CDR2 YNFKEQ. The length of the CDR3 is 14 residues. The CDR3 nucleotides are TGTGCCAGCAGCTTCTGGCAGGGCGTGGACGAGCAGTACTTC. Protein: CASSFWQGVDEQYF.

The gene calls are TRBV12-3 or TRBV12-4 and TRBJ2-5; 7 bases fit TRBD1. There are 15 residues in the CDR3. Trimming at V came to 2 bases and at J to 5 bases, leaving 8 bases not matched to a gene. The chain's CDR3 is CASSLYRGRAETQYF. The CDR3 region has the DNA TGTGCCAGCAGTTTATACAGGGGACGGGCGGAGACCCAGTACTTC.

The table lists this clonotype with a few counts. The chain couples TRBV12-3 or TRBV12-4 to TRBJ1-6; D possibly corresponds to TRBD1 (5 bases). Trimming took off 4 bases at V and 11 bases at J, with 9 bases between the two ends. The CDR3 consists of 12 residues. The CDR3 nucleotides read TGTGCCAGCAGTTATAAAGGGGCACCCCTCCACTTT. This translates into CASSYKGAPLHF.

Many counts were recorded for this clonotype. The J gene is TRBJ2-7, the V gene TRBV25-1, with 10 positions matching TRBD1. V lost 11 bases and J lost 2; bases outside the gene matches: 6. In germline, CDR1 is MGHDK, CDR2 SYGVNS. The CDR3 has 13 residues. CDR3 sequence: CACRDRGAYEQYF. The CDR3 DNA is TGTGCCTGCCGGGACAGGGGAGCCTACGAGCAGTACTTC.

This clonotype was counted only a few times. The chain is built from TRBV3-1 and TRBJ1-1; possibly TRBD1 for D (5 bases). The V gene lost 0 bases and the J gene lost 8 bases, with 13 bases spanning the gap. The CDR3 runs 14 residues. Germline loops: CDR1 LGHDT, CDR2 YNNKEL (reference sequence). The CDR3 coding sequence is TGTGCCAGCAGCCAAGAAGCAGGGCGATTAGAAGCTTTCTTT. It yields the protein CASSQEAGRLEAFF.

This clonotype was detected many times. CDR3 in DNA: TGTGCCAGCTCACCAAGTCGAAATCCCTACGAGCAGTACTTC. Translating gives CASSPSRNPYEQYF. The chain combines TRBV18 with TRBJ2-7; D is uncertain. Germline CDR1 and CDR2: KGHSH and LQKENI. V was clipped by 2 bases and J by 2 bases, with 10 bases between them. This CDR3 region has 14 residues.

The rearrangement uses TRBV28 and TRBJ1-6; D is unclear. With 5 bases removed from V and 6 bases from J, the gap between germline ends came to 11 bases. Germline assignment: CDR1 MDHEN and CDR2 SYDVKM. CDR3 size: 14 residues. This CDR3 is CASSIGRPNSPLHF. The CDR3 DNA is TGTGCCAGCAGTATCGGACGGCCTAATTCACCCCTCCACTTT. The full variable domain, rest sourced from reference TRBV28 and TRBJ1-6, is DVKVTQSSRYLVKRTGEKVFLECVQDMDHENMFWYRQDPGLGLRLIYFSYDVKMKEKGDIPEGYSVSREKKERFSLILESASTNQTSMYLCASSIGRPNSPLHFGNGTRLTVT.

This clonotype was counted once. The chain links TRBV6-1 to TRBJ2-4; 7 bases line up with TRBD1. The CDR3 runs 14 residues. With 6 bases clipped from V and 8 bases from J, the junction kept 10 bases outside the gene matches. Germline values: CDR1 MNHNS, CDR2 SASEGT. CDR3 in DNA: TGTGCCAGCAGAGATGACAGGGTACAGGACATTCAGTACTTC. It codes for CASRDDRVQDIQYF.

This clonotype was detected ten times or more. J is TRBJ2-3 and V is TRBV5-1, with 12 nucleotides matching TRBD2. The CDR3 spans 14 residues. With 7 bases clipped from V and 5 bases from J, the junction kept 5 bases outside the gene matches. The V gene's germline CDR1 is SGHRS and CDR2 YFSETQ. The CDR3 region is CASRLAGAEDTQYF. The CDR3 DNA reads as TGCGCCAGCCGACTAGCGGGAGCGGAAGATACGCAGTATTTT.